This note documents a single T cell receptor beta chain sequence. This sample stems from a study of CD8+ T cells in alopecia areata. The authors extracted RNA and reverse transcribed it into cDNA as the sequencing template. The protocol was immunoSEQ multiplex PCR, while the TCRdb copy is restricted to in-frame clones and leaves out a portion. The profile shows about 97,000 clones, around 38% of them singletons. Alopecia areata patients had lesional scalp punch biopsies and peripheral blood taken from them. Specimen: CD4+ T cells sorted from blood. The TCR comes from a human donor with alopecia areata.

The CDR3 coding sequence is TGTGCCAGCAACAAGGGACTAGCGGACTACGAGCAGTACTTC. It codes for CASNKGLADYEQYF. The genes are TRBV7-9 and TRBJ2-7; 11 positions match TRBD2. In germline, CDR1 is SEHNR, CDR2 FQNEAQ (reference sequence). This CDR3 contains 14 residues. The J segment lost 3 bases and the V segment lost 7 bases, leaving 5 bases of the junction unmatched.